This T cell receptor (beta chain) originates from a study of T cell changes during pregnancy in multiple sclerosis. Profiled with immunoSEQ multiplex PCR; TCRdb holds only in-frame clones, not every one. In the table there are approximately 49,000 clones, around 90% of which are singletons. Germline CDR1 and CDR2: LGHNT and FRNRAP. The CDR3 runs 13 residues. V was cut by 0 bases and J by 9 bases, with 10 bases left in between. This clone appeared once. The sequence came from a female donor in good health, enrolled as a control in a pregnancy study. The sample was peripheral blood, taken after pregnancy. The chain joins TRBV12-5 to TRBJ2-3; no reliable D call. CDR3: CASGLVRGRTQYF. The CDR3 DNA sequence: TGTGCTAGTGGTTTGGTACGAGGCAGAACGCAGTATTTT.